This T cell receptor beta chain comes out of a study of OX40 agonist ivuxolimab in advanced cancers. A word on this clone: Its antigen remains unidentified.

Study observations and caveats: Among the nonresponders, some also had low normalized T-cell clonal expansion.

Measured with immunoSEQ multiplex PCR; TCRdb has only the in-frame clones, and not every one. Counted here are around 92,000 clones, roughly 80% occurring once; the ten biggest clones make up about 2.5%. The V end lost 0 bases, the J end lost 1 base, and 9 bases lay between the germline ends. Germline CDR1 and CDR2: LGHNA and YNFKEQ. The CDR3 totals 15 residues. The origin of this receptor is an adult with an advanced solid tumor such as melanoma, head and neck, liver or kidney cancer. Sequences were derived from CD4+ or CD8+ T cells sorted from blood, sampled in a trial of the OX40 agonist ivuxolimab. The V call is TRBV4-2, the J call TRBJ1-1; D remains unclear. CDR3 DNA: TGTGCCAGCAGCCAAGATCAGAGCACGAACACTGAAGCTTTCTTT. Protein product: CASSQDQSTNTEAFF.